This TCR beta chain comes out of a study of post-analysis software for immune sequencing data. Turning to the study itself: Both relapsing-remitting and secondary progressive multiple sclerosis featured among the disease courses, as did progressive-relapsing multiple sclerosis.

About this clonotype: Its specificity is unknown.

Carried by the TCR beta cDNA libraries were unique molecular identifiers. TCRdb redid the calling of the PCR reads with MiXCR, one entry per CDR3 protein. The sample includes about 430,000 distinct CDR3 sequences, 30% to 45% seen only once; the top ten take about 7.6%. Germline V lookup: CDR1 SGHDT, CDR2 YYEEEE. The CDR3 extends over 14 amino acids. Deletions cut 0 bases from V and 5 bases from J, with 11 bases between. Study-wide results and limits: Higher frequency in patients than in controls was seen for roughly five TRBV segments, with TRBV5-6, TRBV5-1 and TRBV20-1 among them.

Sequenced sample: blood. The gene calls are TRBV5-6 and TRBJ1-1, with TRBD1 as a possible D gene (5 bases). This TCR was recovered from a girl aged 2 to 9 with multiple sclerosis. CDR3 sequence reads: CASSLADSLTEAFF. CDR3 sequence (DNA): TGTGCCAGCAGCTTGGCCGACAGTTTAACTGAAGCTTTCTTT. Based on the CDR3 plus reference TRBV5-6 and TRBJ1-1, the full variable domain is DAGVTQSPTHLIKTRGQQVTLRCSPKSGHDTVSWYQQALGQGPQFIFQYYEEEERQRGNFPDRFSGHQFPNYSSELNVNALLLGDSALYLCASSLADSLTEAFFGQGTRLTVV.